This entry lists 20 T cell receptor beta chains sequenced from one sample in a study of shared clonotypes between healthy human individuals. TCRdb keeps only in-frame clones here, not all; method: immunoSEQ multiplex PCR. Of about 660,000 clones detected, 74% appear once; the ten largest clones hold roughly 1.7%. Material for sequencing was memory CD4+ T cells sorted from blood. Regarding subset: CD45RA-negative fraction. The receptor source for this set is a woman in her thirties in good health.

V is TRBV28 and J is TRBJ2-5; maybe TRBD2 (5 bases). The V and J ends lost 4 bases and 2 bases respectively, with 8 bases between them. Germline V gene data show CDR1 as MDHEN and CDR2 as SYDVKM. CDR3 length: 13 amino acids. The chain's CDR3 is CASSSSWQETQYF. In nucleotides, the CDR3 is TGTGCCAGCAGTTCTAGCTGGCAAGAGACCCAGTACTTC.

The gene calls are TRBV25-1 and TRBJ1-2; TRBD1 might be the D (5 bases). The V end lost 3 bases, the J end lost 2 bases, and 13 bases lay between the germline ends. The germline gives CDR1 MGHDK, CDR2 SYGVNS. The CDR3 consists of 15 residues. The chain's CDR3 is CASSDYGTGNYGYTF. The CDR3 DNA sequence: TGTGCCAGCAGTGATTATGGGACGGGAAACTATGGCTACACCTTC.

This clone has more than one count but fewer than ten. The CDR3 here is CASSESSGVGEAFF. The CDR3 nucleotides read TGCGCCAGCAGTGAGTCGTCAGGGGTGGGTGAAGCTTTCTTT. The chain employs TRBV10-2 and TRBJ1-1; possibly TRBD1 for D (6 bases). Trimming took 0 bases from V and 7 from J, leaving 12 bases between them. Germline V gene data show CDR1 as WSHSY and CDR2 as SAAADI. This CDR3 contains 14 residues.

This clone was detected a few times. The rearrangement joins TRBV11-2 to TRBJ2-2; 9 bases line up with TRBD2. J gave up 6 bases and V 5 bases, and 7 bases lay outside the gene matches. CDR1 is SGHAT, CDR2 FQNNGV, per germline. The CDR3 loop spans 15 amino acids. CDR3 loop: CASSRLAAASGELFF. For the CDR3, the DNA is TGTGCCAGCAGCCGACTAGCGGCCGCTTCCGGGGAGCTGTTTTTT. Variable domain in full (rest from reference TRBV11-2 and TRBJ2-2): EAGVAQSPRYKIIEKRQSVAFWCNPISGHATLYWYQQILGQGPKLLIQFQNNGVVDDSQLPKDRFSAERLKGVDSTLKIQPAKLEDSAVYLCASSRLAAASGELFFGEGSRLTVL.

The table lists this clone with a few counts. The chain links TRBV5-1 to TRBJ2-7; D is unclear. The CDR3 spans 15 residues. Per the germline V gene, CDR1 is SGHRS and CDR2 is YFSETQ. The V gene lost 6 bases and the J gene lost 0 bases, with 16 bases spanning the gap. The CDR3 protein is CASKFNTVSSYEQYF. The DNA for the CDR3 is TGCGCCAGCAAATTTAACACCGTCAGCTCCTACGAGCAGTACTTC.

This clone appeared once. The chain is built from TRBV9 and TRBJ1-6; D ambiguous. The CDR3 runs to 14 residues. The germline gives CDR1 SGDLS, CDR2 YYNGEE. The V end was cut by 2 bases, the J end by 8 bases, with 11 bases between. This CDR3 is CASSVDGSDSPLHF. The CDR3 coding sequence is TGTGCCAGCAGCGTTGACGGATCCGATTCACCCCTCCACTTT.

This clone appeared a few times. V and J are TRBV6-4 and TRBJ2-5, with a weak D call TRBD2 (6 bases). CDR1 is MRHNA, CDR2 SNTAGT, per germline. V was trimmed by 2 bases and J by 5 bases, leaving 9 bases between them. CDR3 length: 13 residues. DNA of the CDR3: TGTGCCAGCAGTGACGTCGCGGGGGAGACCCAGTACTTC. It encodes CASSDVAGETQYF.

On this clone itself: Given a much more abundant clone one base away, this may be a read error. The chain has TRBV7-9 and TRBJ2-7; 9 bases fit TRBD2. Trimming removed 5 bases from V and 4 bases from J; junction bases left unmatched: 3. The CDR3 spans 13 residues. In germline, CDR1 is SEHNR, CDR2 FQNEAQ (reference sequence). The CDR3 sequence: CASSRAGGYEQYF. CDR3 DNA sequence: TGTGCCAGCAGCCGAGCGGGGGGTTACGAGCAGTACTTC.

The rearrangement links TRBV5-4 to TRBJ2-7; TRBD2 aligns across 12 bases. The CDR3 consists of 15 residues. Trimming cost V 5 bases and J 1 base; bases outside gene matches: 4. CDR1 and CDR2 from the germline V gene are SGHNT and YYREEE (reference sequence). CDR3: CASRTGTSGSYEQYF. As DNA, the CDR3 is TGTGCCAGCAGAACCGGGACTAGCGGGTCCTACGAGCAGTACTTC. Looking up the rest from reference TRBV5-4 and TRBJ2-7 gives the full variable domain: ETGVTQSPTHLIKTRGQQVTLRCSSQSGHNTVSWYQQALGQGPQFIFQYYREEENGRGNFPPRFSGLQFPNYSSELNVNALELDDSALYLCASRTGTSGSYEQYFGPGTRLTVT.

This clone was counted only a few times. In nucleotides, the CDR3 is TGTGCCAGCAGTCTACTAGCGGGCAGCACAGATACGCAGTATTTT. The encoded protein is CASSLLAGSTDTQYF. The V call is TRBV28, the J call TRBJ2-3, with 9 bases fitting TRBD2. The CDR3 has 15 residues. Germline CDR1 is MDHEN and CDR2 is SYDVKM. V gave up 5 bases and J gave up 0 bases; unmatched junction bases: 3.

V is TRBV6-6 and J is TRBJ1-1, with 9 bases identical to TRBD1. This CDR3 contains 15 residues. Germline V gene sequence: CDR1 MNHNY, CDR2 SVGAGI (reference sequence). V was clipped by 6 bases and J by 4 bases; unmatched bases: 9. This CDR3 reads CASSRKTGGGTEAFF. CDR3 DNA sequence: TGTGCCAGCAGCCGTAAGACAGGGGGAGGCACTGAAGCTTTCTTT.

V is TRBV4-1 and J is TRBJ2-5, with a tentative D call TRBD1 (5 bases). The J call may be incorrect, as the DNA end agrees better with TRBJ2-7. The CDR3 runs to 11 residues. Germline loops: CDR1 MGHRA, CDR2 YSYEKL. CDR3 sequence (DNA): TGCGCCAGCAGCCACAGGGACGAGCAGTACTTC. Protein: CASSHRDEQYF.

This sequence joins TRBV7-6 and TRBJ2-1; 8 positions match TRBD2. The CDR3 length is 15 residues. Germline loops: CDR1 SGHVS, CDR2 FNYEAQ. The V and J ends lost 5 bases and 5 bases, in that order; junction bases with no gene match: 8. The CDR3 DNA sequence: TGTGCCAGCAGCCCCACAGGGACTAGTGACAATGAGCAGTTCTTC. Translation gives CASSPTGTSDNEQFF.

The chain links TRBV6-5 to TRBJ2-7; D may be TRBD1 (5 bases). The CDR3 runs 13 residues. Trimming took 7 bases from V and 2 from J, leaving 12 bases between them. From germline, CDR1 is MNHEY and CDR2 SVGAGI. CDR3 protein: CASKKEGAYEQYF. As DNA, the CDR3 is TGTGCCAGCAAAAAGGAAGGGGCCTACGAGCAGTACTTC.

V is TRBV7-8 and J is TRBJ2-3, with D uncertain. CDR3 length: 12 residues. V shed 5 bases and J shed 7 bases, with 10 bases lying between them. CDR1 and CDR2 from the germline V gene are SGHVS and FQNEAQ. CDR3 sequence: CASSHDSYTQYF. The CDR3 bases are TGTGCCAGCAGCCATGACTCGTATACGCAGTATTTT. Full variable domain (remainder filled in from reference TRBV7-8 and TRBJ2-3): GAGVSQSPRYKVAKRGQDVALRCDPISGHVSLFWYQQALGQGPEFLTYFQNEAQLDKSGLPSDRFFAERPEGSVSTLKIQRTQQEDSAVYLCASSHDSYTQYFGPGTRLTVL.

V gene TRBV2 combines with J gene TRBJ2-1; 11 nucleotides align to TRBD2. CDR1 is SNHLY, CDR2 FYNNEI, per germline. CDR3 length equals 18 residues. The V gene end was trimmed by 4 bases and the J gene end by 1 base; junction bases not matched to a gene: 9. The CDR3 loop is CASSGGLAGGRSYNEQFF. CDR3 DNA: TGTGCCAGCAGTGGCGGGCTAGCGGGAGGTAGGTCCTACAATGAGCAGTTCTTC.

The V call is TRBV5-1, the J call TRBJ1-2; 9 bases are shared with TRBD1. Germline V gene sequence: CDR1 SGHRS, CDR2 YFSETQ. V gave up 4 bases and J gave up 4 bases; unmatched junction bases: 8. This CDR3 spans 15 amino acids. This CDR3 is CASSLGQGIFYGYTF. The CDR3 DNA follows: TGCGCCAGCAGCCTAGGACAGGGGATCTTCTATGGCTACACCTTC.

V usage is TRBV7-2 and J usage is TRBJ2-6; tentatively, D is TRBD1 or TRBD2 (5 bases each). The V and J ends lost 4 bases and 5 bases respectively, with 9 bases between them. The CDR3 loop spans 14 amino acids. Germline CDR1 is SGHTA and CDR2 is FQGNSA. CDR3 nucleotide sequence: TGTGCCAGCAGCTACGGGACCTGGGCCAACGTCCTGACTTTC. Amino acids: CASSYGTWANVLTF.

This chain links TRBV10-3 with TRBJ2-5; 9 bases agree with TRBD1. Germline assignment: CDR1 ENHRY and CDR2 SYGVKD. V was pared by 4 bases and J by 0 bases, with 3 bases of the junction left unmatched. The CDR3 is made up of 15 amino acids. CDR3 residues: CAISGDRDYQETQYF. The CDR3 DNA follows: TGTGCCATCAGTGGGGACAGGGATTACCAAGAGACCCAGTACTTC.

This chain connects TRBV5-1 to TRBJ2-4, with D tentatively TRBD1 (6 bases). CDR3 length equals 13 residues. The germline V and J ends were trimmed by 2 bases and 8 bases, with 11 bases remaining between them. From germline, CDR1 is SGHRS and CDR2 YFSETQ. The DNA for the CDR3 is TGCGCCAGCAGCTTCGAGGGGGAGCACATTCAGTACTTC. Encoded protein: CASSFEGEHIQYF.